This TCR beta chain was obtained from a study of blood T cell repertoires in COVID-19. Turning to the study itself: Sites in the United States, Italy and Spain provided acute and convalescent COVID-19 samples. The analysed material was cDNA or gDNA that came from T cells, B-cell-depleted T cells, or PBMCs.

Original handling: Reference gene primer amplification yielded estimated nucleated cell counts. Sequencing used immunoSEQ multiplex PCR; TCRdb keeps in-frame clones, though not all of them. For V, J and clone size, that table is used; D and trimming come from the DNA. Of 95,000 to 130,000 clones detected, 90% appear once; the ten largest clones hold 1.8%. Unmatched junction bases numbered 10, after V lost 4 bases and J lost 7 bases. The CDR3 length is 15 residues. From germline, CDR1 is SGHRS and CDR2 YFSETQ. This TCR was sampled from a human donor with active COVID-19. The donor label of this sample is uncertain. The sequencing sample was made of peripheral blood. The chain couples TRBV5-1 to TRBJ2-5; 10 bases are a match to TRBD1. CDR3: CASSGTGTGVRTQYF. As DNA, the CDR3 is TGCGCCAGCAGCGGAACGGGGACAGGGGTCAGGACCCAGTACTTC.